This T cell receptor (beta chain) was sequenced in a study of T cell changes during pregnancy in multiple sclerosis. From germline, CDR1 is SGHAT and CDR2 FQNNGV. The CDR3 loop spans 13 amino acids. The V gene end was trimmed by 6 bases and the J gene end by 7 bases; junction bases not matched to a gene: 6. Sequenced by immunoSEQ multiplex PCR; TCRdb stores in-frame clones only, minus some. The sample includes about 80,000 clones, around 89% of them seen just once. This clone was seen a single time. Specimen: peripheral blood, collected before pregnancy. The rearrangement links TRBV11-2 to TRBJ2-7; 10 bases match TRBD2. This receptor was identified in a female donor with multiple sclerosis, enrolled in a pregnancy study. The CDR3 protein is CASRVAGGNEQYF. In nucleotides, the CDR3 is TGTGCCAGCAGGGTAGCGGGGGGTAATGAGCAGTACTTC.